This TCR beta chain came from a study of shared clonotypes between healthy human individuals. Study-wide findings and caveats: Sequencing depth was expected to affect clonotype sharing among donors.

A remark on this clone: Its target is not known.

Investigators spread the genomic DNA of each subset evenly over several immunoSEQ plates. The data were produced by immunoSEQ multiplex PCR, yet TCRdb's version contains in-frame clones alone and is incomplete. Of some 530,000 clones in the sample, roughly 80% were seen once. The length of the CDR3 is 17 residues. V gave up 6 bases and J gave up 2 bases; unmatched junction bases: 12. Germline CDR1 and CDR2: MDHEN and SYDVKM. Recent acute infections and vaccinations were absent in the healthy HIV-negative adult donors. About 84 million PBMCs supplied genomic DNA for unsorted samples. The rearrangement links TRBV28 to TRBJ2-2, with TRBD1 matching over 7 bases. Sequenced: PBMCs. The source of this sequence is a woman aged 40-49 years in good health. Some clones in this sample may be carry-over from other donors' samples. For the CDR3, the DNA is TGTGCCAGCAGCCCAACAGCCGGGACAGTAAACACCGGGGAGCTGTTTTTT. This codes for CASSPTAGTVNTGELFF.